These T cell receptor beta chains were read from a single sample in a study of blood T cells in healthy people across ages. TCRdb re-analysed the 5' RACE reads in MiXCR, keeping a single row per CDR3 protein. The sample lists around 1,000,000 distinct CDR3 sequences, under 40% seen once, with 13% in the top ten. Source material: blood. Receptors originate from a man younger than 35 in good health. Each CDR3 is given without its conserved first and last residue.

>TRBJ1-5|TRBV6-2/TRBV6-3
ASRGTREIQPQH
>TRBJ2-1|TRBV20-1
SARSGTNHNEQF
>TRBJ1-4|TRBV12-3/TRBV12-4
ASRKGVTNEKLF
>TRBJ1-6|TRBV6-5
ASSYGEAYRGSYNSPLH
>TRBJ1-5|TRBV20-1
SATWTGARDQPQH
>TRBJ1-2|TRBV20-1
SARDVAGPYGYT
>TRBJ2-7|TRBV7-9
ASSLGQGAHEQY
>TRBJ2-7|TRBV20-1
SARSGNSGSAYEQY
>TRBJ2-1|TRBV7-2
ASSLAPWATNEQF
>TRBJ2-3|TRBV3-1
ASSHRASQRDTQY
>TRBJ2-7|TRBV6-5
ASSNPTGLSSYEQY
>NA|TRBV6-2/TRBV6-3
ASSYSGGGLSYNEQY